This T cell receptor beta chain was documented in a study of T cell repertoires in cytomegalovirus infection. Across the study: CMV epitopes that were recently identified and HLA-C-restricted were used alongside well-studied HLA-B-restricted ones. Matching HLA type, along with CMV infection, was indicated by public TCR beta signatures.

TCRdb independently ran MiXCR on the reads; one entry per CDR3 protein. Here the sample spans about 310,000 distinct CDR3 sequences, around a quarter being singletons. Concerning this clonotype itself: Its antigen remains unknown.

The germline V gene has CDR1 MNHEY and CDR2 SVGEGT. The CDR3 loop spans 15 amino acids. V was clipped by 7 bases and J by 5 bases; unmatched bases: 7. Sequenced here: cultured PBMCs, sampled from culture after CMV antigen stimulation. The sequence derives from a human donor in good health (CMV status not recorded). Some clones in this sample may be carry-over from other donors' samples. V and J are TRBV6-2 or TRBV6-3 and TRBJ2-5; 13 bases match TRBD2. CDR3 amino acids: CASIRLAGGSETQYF. CDR3 coding DNA: TGTGCCAGCATTAGACTAGCGGGAGGCAGCGAGACCCAGTACTTC.